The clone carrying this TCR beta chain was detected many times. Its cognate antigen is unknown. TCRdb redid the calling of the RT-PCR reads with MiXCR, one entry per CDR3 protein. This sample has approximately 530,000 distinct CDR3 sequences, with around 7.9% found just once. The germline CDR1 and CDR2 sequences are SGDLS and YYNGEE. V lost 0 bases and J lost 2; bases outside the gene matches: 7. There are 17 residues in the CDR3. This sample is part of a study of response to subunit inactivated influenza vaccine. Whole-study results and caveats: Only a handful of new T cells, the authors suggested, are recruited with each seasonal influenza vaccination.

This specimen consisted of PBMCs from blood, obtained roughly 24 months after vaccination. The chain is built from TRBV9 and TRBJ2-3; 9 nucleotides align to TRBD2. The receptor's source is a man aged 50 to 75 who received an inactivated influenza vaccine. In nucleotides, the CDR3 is TGTGCCAGCAGCGTAGGGCTAGCGGGGACTCACACAGATACGCAGTATTTT. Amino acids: CASSVGLAGTHTDTQYF.